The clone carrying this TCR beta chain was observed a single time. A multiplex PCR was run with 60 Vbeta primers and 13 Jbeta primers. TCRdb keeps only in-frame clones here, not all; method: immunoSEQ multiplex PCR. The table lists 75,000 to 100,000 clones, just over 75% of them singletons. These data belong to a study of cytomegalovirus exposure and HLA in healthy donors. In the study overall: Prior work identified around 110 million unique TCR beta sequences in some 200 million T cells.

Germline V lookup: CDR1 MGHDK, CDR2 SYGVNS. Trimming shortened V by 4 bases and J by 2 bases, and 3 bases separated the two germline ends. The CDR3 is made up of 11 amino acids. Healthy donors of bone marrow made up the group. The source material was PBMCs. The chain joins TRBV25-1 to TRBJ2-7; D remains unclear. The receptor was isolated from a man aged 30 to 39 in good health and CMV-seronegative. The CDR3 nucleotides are TGTGCCAGCAGTGCGGCCTACGAGCAGTACTTC. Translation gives CASSAAYEQYF.